The next 21 T cell receptor beta chains were all read from a single sample in a study of T-cell reconstitution after alpha-beta-depleted transplantation in children. TCRbeta library preparation incorporated unique molecular identifiers. TCRdb re-derived calls from the PCR reads in MiXCR, one entry per CDR3 protein. The sample lists about 980,000 distinct CDR3 sequences, 25% to 30% occurring once. This specimen consisted of PBMCs, mostly from graft donor cells, obtained 360 days after TCRalphabeta/CD19-depleted stem cell transplant. All receptors derive from a boy less than two years old who had a stem cell transplant for SCID, so the T cells may come from the graft donor.

The chain uses TRBV6-5 and TRBJ2-2; a possible D gene is TRBD1 (8 bases). The CDR3 runs to 15 residues. Germline V gene data show CDR1 as MNHEY and CDR2 as SVGAGI. Trimming left V 3 bases short and J 5 bases short, with 13 bases between. In DNA form, the CDR3 reads TGTGCCAGCAGTTATACACAGGGGGGGACCGGGGAGCTGTTTTTT. Its translation is CASSYTQGGTGELFF.

This clonotype has at least ten counts. The genes are TRBV12-3 or TRBV12-4 and TRBJ2-3; D is uncertain. Trimming stripped 6 bases from V and 2 bases from J, with 9 bases between. The CDR3 is 13 residues long. DNA of the CDR3: TGTGCCAGCAGGAGCTCCTACACAGATACGCAGTATTTT. Its protein product is CASRSSYTDTQYF.

This rearrangement joins TRBV5-5 to TRBJ2-7, with D tentatively TRBD1 (6 bases). The CDR3 is made up of 14 amino acids. V was shortened by 0 bases and J by 7 bases, with 14 bases between the two germline ends. Germline V gives CDR1 SGHKS, CDR2 YYEKEE (reference sequence). CDR3 DNA sequence: TGTGCCAGCAGCTTGGCGGGGACATTTCGGGAGCAGTACTTC. Translated, it gives CASSLAGTFREQYF. Full variable domain (outside the CDR3, taken from reference TRBV5-5 and TRBJ2-7): DAGVTQSPTHLIKTRGQQVTLRCSPISGHKSVSWYQQVLGQGPQFIFQYYEKEERGRGNFPDRFSARQFPNYSSELNVNALLLGDSALYLCASSLAGTFREQYFGPGTRLTVT.

The V gene is TRBV6-1, the J gene TRBJ2-7; no clear D gene. CDR1 and CDR2 (germline): MNHNS, SASEGT. Between the trimmed V and J ends, which lost 1 base and 2 bases, there was a span of 6 bases. The CDR3 runs to 13 residues. The CDR3 loop reads CASSEETAYEQYF. The CDR3 DNA sequence: TGTGCCAGCAGTGAAGAAACAGCCTACGAGCAGTACTTC.

This clonotype was recorded a few times. CDR3 DNA sequence: TGCGCCAGCAGCCAAGATTGGGGCATCGAAAAAGAGACCCAGTACTTC. Translated, it gives CASSQDWGIEKETQYF. The rearrangement joins TRBV4-3 to TRBJ2-5; D possibly corresponds to TRBD1 (5 bases). The CDR3 runs 16 residues. CDR1 LGHNA and CDR2 YSLEER come from the germline V gene. The V gene lost 0 bases and the J gene lost 3 bases, with 14 bases spanning the gap.

This clonotype turned up a few times. The V call is TRBV4-1, the J call TRBJ2-1; D is undetermined. The CDR3 contains 14 residues. Germline-derived CDR1 and CDR2 are MGHRA and YSYEKL. Trimming shortened V by 1 base and J by 4 bases, and 8 bases separated the two germline ends. CDR3 nucleotide sequence: TGCGCCAGCAGCCAAGTGCGGTTTTACAATGAGCAGTTCTTC. Its translation: CASSQVRFYNEQFF.

This rearrangement joins TRBV25-1 to TRBJ1-1; the D is unclear. Trimming cost V 1 base and J 0 bases, with 6 bases left between them. The germline CDR1 and CDR2 sequences are MGHDK and SYGVNS. The CDR3 length is 14 residues. This CDR3 reads CASSESNMNTEAFF. The CDR3 DNA reads TGTGCCAGCAGTGAATCCAACATGAACACTGAAGCTTTCTTT.

There are a few counts of this clonotype. The junction departs from the called germline gene at one end, perhaps through a read error. J is TRBJ2-7 and V is TRBV28, with TRBD2 matching over 8 bases. The CDR3 length is 15 residues. Looked up from germline, CDR1 is MDHEN and CDR2 is SYDVKM. For the CDR3, the DNA is TGTGCCAGCAGTTTAACACGGGGGGGGCCGTACGGGCAGTACTTC. This gives the protein CASSLTRGGPYGQYF.

The CDR3 here is CASSLIAHLSYEQYF. DNA of the CDR3: TGTGCCAGCAGTTTAATCGCACATCTCTCCTACGAGCAGTACTTC. The genes are TRBV12-3 or TRBV12-4 and TRBJ2-7; no firm D call. Trimming removed 2 bases at V and 0 bases at J, with 11 bases between. The CDR3 is made up of 15 amino acids.

A few counts support this clonotype. V usage is TRBV5-1 and J usage is TRBJ2-2; perhaps TRBD1 as D (6 bases). Germline V gene lookup returns CDR1 SGHRS and CDR2 YFSETQ. The CDR3 has 13 residues. Trimming cost V 4 bases and J 8 bases, with 12 bases left between them. The CDR3 sequence is CASSGDRWGELFF. DNA of the CDR3: TGCGCCAGCAGCGGAGACAGGTGGGGGGAGCTGTTTTTT.

The chain is built from TRBV6-5 and TRBJ1-3; the D gene is possibly TRBD1 (6 bases). Trimming stripped 2 bases from V and 4 bases from J, with 12 bases between. The germline V gene has CDR1 MNHEY and CDR2 SVGAGI. The CDR3 contains 15 residues. CDR3 sequence: CASSYDRKGGNTIYF. The DNA of the CDR3 is TGTGCCAGCAGTTACGACAGGAAAGGAGGAAACACCATATATTTT.

V usage is TRBV20-1 and J usage is TRBJ2-3, with 9 bases identical to TRBD2. Germline assignment: CDR1 DFQATT and CDR2 SNEGSKA (reference sequence). Trimming cost V 2 bases and J 6 bases; bases outside gene matches: 3. This CDR3 is 13 amino acids long. CDR3 sequence (DNA): TGCAGTGCTAGACTAGCGGGGATGGATACGCAGTATTTT. This encodes CSARLAGMDTQYF.

V gene TRBV5-1 combines with J gene TRBJ2-2; 10 bases match TRBD1. The V segment lost 4 bases and the J segment 3 bases; nucleotides outside the gene matches: 9. This CDR3 region has 17 residues. Germline V CDR1 and CDR2: SGHRS, YFSETQ. CDR3 sequence: CASSLIPGQGYTGELFF. The CDR3 DNA reads TGCGCCAGCAGCCTTATCCCGGGACAGGGGTACACCGGGGAGCTGTTTTTT.

This clonotype was picked up a small number of times. This rearrangement joins TRBV5-1 to TRBJ2-7; D may be TRBD2 (5 bases). Between the trimmed V and J ends, which lost 0 bases and 2 bases, there was a span of 12 bases. The germline CDR1 and CDR2 sequences are SGHRS and YFSETQ. CDR3 length: 15 amino acids. The DNA for the CDR3 is TGCGCCAGCAGCTTGGCCCCTAGCTCTGCCTACGAGCAGTACTTC. This translates into CASSLAPSSAYEQYF.

This clonotype was observed a few times. The gene calls are TRBV11-2 and TRBJ2-1; D is unresolved. CDR1 is SGHAT, CDR2 FQNNGV, per germline. The CDR3 consists of 15 residues. The V gene lost 1 base and the J gene lost 7 bases, with 14 bases spanning the gap. The CDR3 DNA is TGTGCCAGCAGCTTAGGTTCCCTCCAAGCGAATGAGCAGTTCTTC. Translation: CASSLGSLQANEQFF.

In its sample, this clonotype was seen many times. This CDR3 reads CASSQGQMNTEAFF. CDR3 in DNA: TGCGCCAGCAGCCAAGGACAAATGAACACTGAAGCTTTCTTT. The chain couples TRBV4-3 to TRBJ1-1; unclear D gene. V lost 1 base and J 0 bases, leaving 6 bases between the germline ends. This CDR3 region has 14 residues. The germline gives CDR1 LGHNA, CDR2 YSLEER.

The V call is TRBV5-1, the J call TRBJ2-3, with a weak D call TRBD1 (5 bases). There are 16 residues in the CDR3. Germline V gene sequence: CDR1 SGHRS, CDR2 YFSETQ. V was clipped by 0 bases and J by 0 bases, with 11 bases between them. The CDR3 is CASSLGVGDSTDTQYF. CDR3 DNA: TGCGCCAGCAGCTTGGGGGTAGGGGATAGCACAGATACGCAGTATTTT.

The chain joins TRBV12-3 or TRBV12-4 to TRBJ2-3; 13 positions match TRBD2. The CDR3 has 18 amino acids. The trim removed 6 bases at V and 4 bases at J, leaving 13 bases unmatched. CDR3 region: CASSLPGTSGVDADTQYF. DNA for the CDR3: TGTGCCAGCAGCCTCCCCGGGACTAGCGGGGTAGACGCAGATACGCAGTATTTT.

This rearrangement joins TRBV7-8 to TRBJ2-2; TRBD1 aligns across 8 bases. Losses at the gene ends were 8 bases for V and 5 bases for J; bases not matched to a gene: 7. From germline, CDR1 is SGHVS and CDR2 FQNEAQ. The CDR3 covers 14 residues. Here the CDR3 reads CASPGQAKTGELFF. In DNA, the CDR3 is TGTGCCAGCCCGGGACAGGCAAAGACCGGGGAGCTGTTTTTT.

This clonotype was picked up a small number of times. CDR3 loop: CASSRARTGYNEQFF. For the CDR3, the DNA is TGCGCCAGCAGCCGAGCCCGGACAGGGTACAATGAGCAGTTCTTC. The rearrangement uses TRBV5-1 and TRBJ2-1, with 8 bases identical to TRBD1. The CDR3 contains 15 residues. V trimming: 4 bases; J trimming: 4 bases; junction bases outside the gene matches: 7. Per germline, CDR1 SGHRS and CDR2 YFSETQ.

The genes are TRBV12-3 or TRBV12-4 and TRBJ2-1; 9 positions match TRBD2. The CDR3 loop spans 15 amino acids. With V trimmed by 5 bases and J by 5 bases, 7 bases remained unmatched. CDR3 in amino acids: CASSRGLAINNEQFF. CDR3 nucleotides: TGTGCCAGCAGTAGGGGACTAGCTATAAACAATGAGCAGTTCTTC.